A single T cell receptor (beta chain) is shown here with its context. Its cognate antigen is unknown. The CDR3 runs 15 residues. The V gene lost 3 bases and the J gene lost 12 bases, with 24 bases spanning the gap. Germline CDR1 reads SGHNT; CDR2 reads YENEEA. The PCR employed 60 Vbeta primers together with 13 Jbeta primers. TCRdb's table, derived via immunoSEQ multiplex PCR, lists solely in-frame clones and lacks some. Recorded for this sample: 190,000 or so clones. The data originate from a study of cytomegalovirus exposure and HLA in healthy donors. Study context: HLA-typed donors were the source of about 85 million unique TCRs held in an early data release. Findings and limits, study-wide: It was taken for granted in presence/absence analyses that sequencing depth across donors was roughly uniform. Most subjects' HLA-A and HLA-B alleles were reportedly predicted from TCR beta sequences.

The TCR comes from a boy younger than 18 in good health and CMV-seronegative. The chain employs TRBV11-3 and TRBJ2-7; tentative D call: TRBD2 (6 bases). The source material was PBMCs. The CDR3 sequence is CASSFTTGTGCTRYF. The CDR3 nucleotides are TGTGCCAGCAGCTTCACGACGGGGACTGGCTGTACGCGGTACTTC.